Listed below are T cell receptor beta chains from one sample, sequenced in a study of T cells after yellow fever vaccination. TCRdb reanalysed the 5' RACE reads using MiXCR and keeps one entry per CDR3 protein. The repertoire holds 200,000 to 250,000 distinct CDR3 sequences, with 3% to 4% as singletons. The sequenced sample was CD4+ T cells sorted from PBMCs, obtained 10 days after the yellow fever booster vaccination. The receptors come from a man aged 18 to 30 who received the YFV17D yellow fever vaccine. The CDR3 runs from the conserved cysteine through the conserved F or W. D genes are given only for firm matches. Clone size is not always given. Where it is, it says once, few, many or a class for expanded clones.

j_call d_call v_call clone_size cdr3_aa cdr3_nt
TRBJ2-5 TRBD2 TRBV7-2 many CASSQAGQTQYF TGTGCCAGCAGCCAAGCGGGGCAGACCCAGTACTTC
TRBJ1-2 NA TRBV7-2 many CASSLYPGPYGYTF TGTGCCAGCAGCTTATATCCGGGACCGTATGGCTACACCTTC
TRBJ1-5 NA TRBV20-1 many CSAGRPQHF TGCAGTGCTGGTCGGCCCCAGCATTTT
TRBJ1-6 TRBD1 TRBV7-9 few CASSLTGENSPLHF TGTGCCAGCAGCTTAACAGGGGAGAATTCACCCCTCCACTTT
TRBJ2-1 TRBD1 TRBV19 NA CASSIRENRGQGAYNEQFF TGTGCCAGTAGTATCCGGGAAAACAGGGGGCAGGGTGCCTACAATGAGCAGTTCTTC
TRBJ2-1 NA TRBV5-1 many CASRGGDNEQFF TGCGCCAGCAGAGGGGGGGACAATGAGCAGTTCTTC
TRBJ2-3 NA TRBV15 NA CATSRGRSTDTQYF TGTGCCACCAGCAGGGGACGGAGCACAGATACGCAGTATTTT
TRBJ1-2 NA TRBV20-1 NA CSPKTNRAGYGYTF TGCAGTCCTAAAACAAACCGGGCTGGCTATGGCTACACCTTC
TRBJ1-2 TRBD1 TRBV24-1 NA CATSDPDRGYGYTF TGTGCCACCAGTGACCCCGACAGGGGATATGGCTACACCTTC
TRBJ2-5 TRBD1 TRBV6-1 many CASSEGQGSQETQYF TGTGCCAGCAGTGAGGGACAGGGGTCACAAGAGACCCAGTACTTC
TRBJ2-5 NA TRBV18 NA CASSPGIQETQYF TGTGCCAGCTCACCTGGAATCCAAGAGACCCAGTACTTC
TRBJ1-2 NA TRBV27 many CASSPRDRGGRAGGYTF TGTGCCAGCAGTCCCCGAGACCGGGGGGGCCGGGCTGGTGGCTACACCTTC
TRBJ2-3 TRBD1 TRBV18 NA CASSPTGGASRDTQYF TGTGCCAGCTCACCGACAGGGGGCGCCTCCCGAGATACGCAGTATTTT
TRBJ2-5 NA TRBV6-1 few CASSEGPNGETQYF TGTGCCAGCAGTGAGGGCCCGAACGGAGAGACCCAGTACTTC
TRBJ2-7 TRBD1 TRBV20-1 many CSARPQGVKDEQYF TGCAGTGCTAGACCACAGGGGGTTAAGGACGAGCAGTACTTC
TRBJ2-5 NA TRBV20-1 NA CSARDDAGPRGTQYF TGCAGTGCTAGAGATGACGCGGGGCCTCGGGGGACCCAGTACTTC
TRBJ1-1 NA TRBV12-3/TRBV12-4 few CASSPMGSREAFF TGTGCCAGCTCCCCGATGGGGTCGCGTGAAGCTTTCTTT
TRBJ1-2 NA TRBV6-6 few CASLGGGTNYGYTF TGTGCCAGCCTCGGGGGAGGTACTAACTATGGCTACACCTTC
TRBJ1-2 NA TRBV6-5 NA CASSLGRKGHGYTF TGTGCCAGCAGCCTGGGAAGAAAGGGGCATGGCTACACCTTC
TRBJ2-7 TRBD1 TRBV6-6 NA CASSPDREQYF TGTGCCAGCAGTCCGGACAGGGAGCAGTACTTC